These 14 T cell receptor beta chains were sequenced from one sample in a study of human versus mouse CDR3 diversity and MHC coevolution. Profiling relied on immunoSEQ multiplex PCR, and the TCRdb table lists in-frame clones only, not all of them. The sample gives 50,000 to 70,000 clones, around 94% of which show up once; approximately 17% is in the top ten. The sequenced sample was naive CD4+ T cells from blood. Noted subset: CD45RO-negative CD62L-positive naive CD4 T cells. The receptor source for this set is a person between 60 and 69 years old in good health.

The V and J genes are TRBV12-5 and TRBJ2-7; 12 bases fit TRBD2. CDR3 length equals 20 residues. Germline CDR1 is LGHNT and CDR2 is FRNRAP. Trimming removed 7 bases from V and 0 bases from J; junction bases left unmatched: 19. This CDR3 reads CASELWTGRTSGRSSYEQYF. DNA for the CDR3: TGTGCTAGTGAGTTGTGGACAGGCAGAACTAGCGGGAGGTCCTCCTACGAGCAGTACTTC.

The rearrangement joins TRBV9 to TRBJ2-3, with 11 bases matching TRBD2. In germline, CDR1 is SGDLS, CDR2 YYNGEE. Germline trimming cut 0 bases from V and 3 bases from J; bases unmatched to any gene: 9. This CDR3 is 18 amino acids long. The CDR3 spells CASSVGWYGTSGTDTQYF. The CDR3 bases are TGTGCCAGCAGCGTAGGGTGGTATGGGACTAGCGGAACAGATACGCAGTATTTT.

With respect to this clone: The same CDR3 is also encoded by other DNA sequences in this sample. This chain links TRBV5-1 with TRBJ2-1; TRBD2 matches at 11 bases. Germline-derived CDR1 and CDR2 are SGHRS and YFSETQ. The length of the CDR3 is 15 residues. V shed 2 bases and J 3 bases; nucleotides not matched to a gene: 1. The CDR3 loop reads CASSLGLAGYNEQFF. The CDR3 bases are TGCGCCAGCAGCTTAGGACTAGCGGGCTACAATGAGCAGTTCTTC.

J is TRBJ2-1 and V is TRBV30; D is possibly TRBD2 (5 bases). The CDR3 sequence is 14 residues long. V lost 0 bases, J lost 2 bases, and 8 bases lay in between. CDR1 and CDR2 (germline): GTSNPN, SVGIG (reference sequence). The DNA for the CDR3 is TGTGCCTGGAGTGTCGGGGAACCCTACAATGAGCAGTTCTTC. It yields the protein CAWSVGEPYNEQFF.

This chain uses TRBV30 with TRBJ1-2; D perhaps matches TRBD1 (6 bases). Per the germline V gene, CDR1 is GTSNPN and CDR2 is SVGIG (reference sequence). The CDR3 length is 14 residues. V gave up 5 bases and J gave up 4 bases, with 17 bases separating them. CDR3 amino acids: CAWAEGERFYGYTF. CDR3 sequence (DNA): TGTGCCTGGGCAGAGGGGGAGAGGTTCTATGGCTACACCTTC.

The V call is TRBV5-6, the J call TRBJ2-5, with 8 bases matching TRBD1. There are 14 residues in the CDR3. Germline lookup yields CDR1 SGHDT and CDR2 YYEEEE. J was trimmed by 4 bases and V by 5 bases; bases with no gene match: 7. The DNA of the CDR3 is TGTGCCAGCAGACCCACAGGGGGAGGAGAGACCCAGTACTTC. Its translation: CASRPTGGGETQYF. Full variable domain (missing parts from reference TRBV5-6 and TRBJ2-5): DAGVTQSPTHLIKTRGQQVTLRCSPKSGHDTVSWYQQALGQGPQFIFQYYEEEERQRGNFPDRFSGHQFPNYSSELNVNALLLGDSALYLCASRPTGGGETQYFGPGTRLLVL.

The rearrangement uses TRBV10-2 and TRBJ1-1; weak D call: TRBD1 (5 bases). CDR1 and CDR2 from the germline V gene are WSHSY and SAAADI. Trimming took 6 bases from V and 5 from J, leaving 19 bases between them. The CDR3 loop spans 15 amino acids. CDR3: CASRVSVGTGTEAFF. The CDR3 DNA sequence: TGCGCCAGCAGGGTCAGTGTGGGTACAGGAACTGAAGCTTTCTTT.

This chain connects TRBV11-2 to TRBJ2-5, with D perhaps matching TRBD1 (5 bases). V was trimmed by 1 base and J by 7 bases, leaving 13 bases between them. The CDR3 runs to 14 residues. Germline assignment: CDR1 SGHAT and CDR2 FQNNGV. This chain's CDR3 is CASSLGGSEGTQYF. The CDR3 DNA follows: TGTGCCAGCAGCTTAGGGGGCAGCGAAGGGACCCAGTACTTC.

The genes are TRBV5-4 and TRBJ1-2; TRBD1 might be the D (6 bases). The CDR3 has 13 amino acids. The V gene lost 0 bases and the J gene lost 11 bases, with 14 bases spanning the gap. Germline V gene sequence: CDR1 SGHNT, CDR2 YYREEE (reference sequence). DNA of the CDR3: TGTGCCAGCAGCTTGGGGGTAGACAGGTCATACACCTTC. This sequence encodes CASSLGVDRSYTF.

The chain couples TRBV19 to TRBJ2-1; no clear D. V lost 2 bases and J lost 2, with 13 bases in between. This CDR3 comprises 16 residues. Germline assignment: CDR1 LNHDA and CDR2 SQIVND (reference sequence). CDR3 in amino acids: CASSIITGNAYNEQFF. CDR3 nucleotide sequence: TGTGCCAGTAGTATAATTACGGGTAACGCCTACAATGAGCAGTTCTTC.

Details on this clone: At one end, the junction sequence differs from germline, possibly due to a read error. The genes are TRBV9 and TRBJ2-1, with 9 bases matching TRBD2. Germline V gene data show CDR1 as SGDLS and CDR2 as YYNGEE. This CDR3 comprises 16 residues. Written as DNA, the CDR3 is TGTGCCGGCAGCGTAGAGCCTAGCGGGACCTACAATGAGCAGTTCTTC. Translated: CAGSVEPSGTYNEQFF.

This sequence joins TRBV11-3 and TRBJ1-1; a weak D match, TRBD1 (5 bases). Germline V lookup: CDR1 SGHNT, CDR2 YENEEA. Trimming removed 5 bases at V and 9 bases at J, with 25 bases between. The CDR3 runs to 16 residues. The CDR3 loop reads CASSEIRGYQTLKAFF. CDR3 bases: TGTGCCAGCAGCGAAATAAGGGGTTACCAGACCCTTAAAGCTTTCTTT.

The chain has TRBV5-1 and TRBJ2-5, with 9 positions matching TRBD2. Germline CDR1 and CDR2: SGHRS and YFSETQ. With 1 base clipped from V and 3 bases from J, the junction kept 7 bases outside the gene matches. This CDR3 is 16 amino acids long. DNA of the CDR3: TGCGCCAGCAGCTTGAATAGCGGGAGTGGGGAAGAGACCCAGTACTTC. Protein: CASSLNSGSGEETQYF.

The chain combines TRBV15 with TRBJ2-1; D is perhaps TRBD2 (5 bases). Germline-derived CDR1 and CDR2 are LNHNV and YYDKDF (reference sequence). This CDR3 is built from 14 residues. V lost 6 bases to trimming and J lost 1 base, with 10 bases between them. This CDR3 reads CATRFSGSYNEQFF. DNA for the CDR3: TGTGCCACCAGGTTTTCGGGGTCCTACAATGAGCAGTTCTTC. The entire variable domain, with the rest obtained from reference TRBV15 and TRBJ2-1, is as follows: DAMVIQNPRYQVTQFGKPVTLSCSQTLNHNVMYWYQQKSSQAPKLLFHYYDKDFNNEADTPDNFQSRRPNTSFCFLDIRSPGLGDTAMYLCATRFSGSYNEQFFGPGTRLTVL.